The next 18 T cell receptor beta chains were all read from a single sample in a study of blood T cell repertoires in COVID-19. Using immunoSEQ multiplex PCR, the repertoire was profiled, and TCRdb retains in-frame clones only, with some absent. The sample contains about 330,000 clones, around 90% of which appear only once. Sequencing used PBMCs or T cells enriched from blood (not recorded which). The source is a woman aged 25 to 39 who had recovered from COVID-19.

The V call is TRBV27, the J call TRBJ1-5; 8 bases line up with TRBD1. There are 15 residues in the CDR3. Germline V gene data show CDR1 as MNHEY and CDR2 as SMNVEV (reference sequence). V shed 5 bases and J 7 bases; nucleotides not matched to a gene: 10. The CDR3 loop reads CASSPGDRTVQPQHF. The CDR3 bases are TGTGCCAGCAGTCCCGGGGACAGGACAGTGCAGCCCCAGCATTTT.

The chain has TRBV29-1 and TRBJ1-1, with 9 bases that match TRBD1. Trimming cost V 7 bases and J 3 bases; bases outside gene matches: 9. The CDR3 consists of 14 residues. Germline V gene data show CDR1 as SQVTM and CDR2 as ANQGSEA. CDR3 coding DNA: TGCAGCGGCGGACAGGGGCTAGGGGACACTGAAGCTTTCTTT. Encoded protein: CSGGQGLGDTEAFF.

This chain connects TRBV27 to TRBJ1-6, with D maybe TRBD1 (5 bases). CDR3 length equals 14 residues. V lost 3 bases to trimming and J lost 8 bases, with 11 bases between them. Germline CDR1 is MNHEY and CDR2 is SMNVEV (reference sequence). This CDR3 reads CASSFRGSHSPLHF. CDR3 sequence (DNA): TGTGCCAGCAGTTTTCGGGGGAGTCATTCACCCCTCCACTTT.

The chain couples TRBV7-2 to TRBJ1-6; 7 bases map to TRBD1. Per the germline V gene, CDR1 is SGHTA and CDR2 is FQGNSA. CDR3 length: 16 residues. V lost 4 bases to trimming and J lost 10 bases; unmatched junction nucleotides: 13. CDR3 in DNA: TGTGCCAGCAGCTCCTATTCCGGGACAGTAGGATCACCCCTCCACTTT. Its protein is CASSSYSGTVGSPLHF. Full variable domain (missing parts from reference TRBV7-2 and TRBJ1-6): GAGVSQSPSNKVTEKGKDVELRCDPISGHTALYWYRQSLGQGLEFLIYFQGNSAPDKSGLPSDRFSAERTGGSVSTLTIQRTQQEDSAVYLCASSSYSGTVGSPLHFGNGTRLTVT.

This clone was recorded once. The rearrangement joins TRBV18 to TRBJ2-1, with a tentative D call TRBD2 (5 bases). CDR3 length: 13 amino acids. V was trimmed by 4 bases and J by 4 bases, leaving 8 bases between them. Per the germline V gene, CDR1 is KGHSH and CDR2 is LQKENI. The CDR3 protein is CASSLWEYNEQFF. The CDR3 DNA reads TGTGCCAGCTCACTCTGGGAGTACAATGAGCAGTTCTTC.

V and J are TRBV5-1 and TRBJ2-7; 7 positions match TRBD1. There are 15 residues in the CDR3. Germline V gene sequence: CDR1 SGHRS, CDR2 YFSETQ. V trimming: 4 bases; J trimming: 7 bases; junction bases outside the gene matches: 14. CDR3 DNA: TGCGCCAGCAGCCCCTTCTTTACAGGGGTCGGAGAGCAGTACTTC. The encoded protein is CASSPFFTGVGEQYF.

The V call is TRBV7-3, the J call TRBJ2-1, with TRBD2 identical over 13 bases. This CDR3 region has 14 residues. Germline-derived CDR1 and CDR2 are SGHTA and FQGTGA. Germline trimming cut 5 bases from V and 8 bases from J; bases unmatched to any gene: 3. As DNA, the CDR3 is TGTGCCAGCAGCCACGGACTAGCGGGGGATGAGCAGTTCTTC. Amino acids: CASSHGLAGDEQFF.

This chain links TRBV4-1 with TRBJ2-3; 9 bases match TRBD2. J gave up 5 bases and V 4 bases, and 10 bases lay outside the gene matches. CDR1 and CDR2 (germline): MGHRA, YSYEKL. The CDR3 totals 16 residues. The CDR3 sequence: CASSLEGAGGGDTQYF. Here the CDR3 DNA reads TGCGCCAGCAGCCTCGAGGGTGCGGGGGGGGGAGATACGCAGTATTTT.

The gene calls are TRBV7-6 and TRBJ2-2; 10 bases map to TRBD2. The length of the CDR3 is 16 residues. The germline V gene has CDR1 SGHVS and CDR2 FNYEAQ. Trimming took 4 bases from V and 1 from J; bases not matched to a gene: 3. DNA for the CDR3: TGTGCCAGCAGCTCAGGGACTAGCGTGAACACCGGGGAGCTGTTTTTT. Translated, it gives CASSSGTSVNTGELFF.

The chain couples TRBV7-2 to TRBJ1-4, with 10 bases lining up with TRBD1. Trimming cost V 4 bases and J 7 bases; bases outside gene matches: 9. Per germline, CDR1 SGHTA and CDR2 FQGNSA. This CDR3 spans 16 amino acids. The DNA for the CDR3 is TGTGCCAGCAGCTCTCAGTTTAGGACAGGGGGTGAAAAACTGTTTTTT. Protein product: CASSSQFRTGGEKLFF.

The rearrangement joins TRBV28 to TRBJ1-6; D is unclear. V was pared by 4 bases and J by 12 bases, with 7 bases between. From germline, CDR1 is MDHEN and CDR2 SYDVKM. The length of the CDR3 is 11 residues. The CDR3 is CASSYKEPLHF. The CDR3 coding sequence is TGTGCCAGCAGTTACAAAGAACCCCTCCACTTT.

This chain joins TRBV5-1 and TRBJ1-5, with 9 nucleotides matching TRBD1. Germline V gives CDR1 SGHRS, CDR2 YFSETQ. This CDR3 comprises 15 residues. With 4 bases clipped from V and 2 bases from J, the junction kept 4 bases outside the gene matches. CDR3 in DNA: TGCGCCAGCAGCCGGACAGGGGTCGGCAATCAGCCCCAGCATTTT. Translating gives CASSRTGVGNQPQHF.

The chain couples TRBV28 to TRBJ2-1; D perhaps matches TRBD1 (5 bases). In germline, CDR1 is MDHEN, CDR2 SYDVKM. The CDR3 loop spans 15 amino acids. Trimming shortened V by 4 bases and J by 10 bases, and 20 bases separated the two germline ends. The CDR3 loop reads CASSWELGHPKEQFF. Here the CDR3 DNA reads TGTGCCAGCAGTTGGGAACTCGGACACCCTAAGGAGCAGTTCTTC.

The chain links TRBV4-3 to TRBJ2-7; 9 bases fit TRBD2. Germline-derived CDR1 and CDR2 are LGHNA and YSLEER. J lost 1 base, V lost 4 bases, and 8 bases had no gene match. CDR3 length: 16 residues. The DNA for the CDR3 is TGCGCCAGCAGCCTTGTAGCGGGAGAGAAATCCTACGAGCAGTACTTC. Amino acids: CASSLVAGEKSYEQYF.

The sample holds a few counts of this clone. J is TRBJ2-1 and V is TRBV18; D call uncertain. CDR1 and CDR2 from the germline V gene are KGHSH and LQKENI. Deletions cut 3 bases from V and 9 bases from J, with 18 bases between. This CDR3 has 15 residues. CDR3 nucleotide sequence: TGTGCCAGCTCACCGGGCTCATCGGCAATGGTTGAGCAGTTCTTC. It codes for CASSPGSSAMVEQFF.

This clone appeared a single time. The chain couples TRBV7-9 to TRBJ2-5, with 9 bases matching TRBD1. CDR1 is SEHNR and CDR2 is FQNEAQ in the germline V gene (reference sequence). The CDR3 is made up of 15 amino acids. V lost 1 base to trimming and J lost 5 bases; unmatched junction nucleotides: 5. The CDR3 DNA follows: TGTGCCAGCAGCTTAGGGACAGGGGCTCGGGAGACCCAGTACTTC. Amino acid sequence: CASSLGTGARETQYF.

This clone showed up just once. The chain couples TRBV5-8 to TRBJ1-5, with 7 bases lining up with TRBD1. The CDR3 is made up of 15 amino acids. After removal of 9 bases from V and 0 bases from J, the junction contained 9 bases not matched to a gene. CDR1 and CDR2 from the germline V gene are SGHTS and YDEGEE. The CDR3 protein is CATSTGQHSNQPQHF. CDR3 in DNA: TGTGCCACCTCGACAGGGCAACATAGCAATCAGCCCCAGCATTTT.

This clone was seen just once. CDR3 DNA: TGTGCCAGCAGCCCGCTGGGGAGTTCCGCTTTCCCCCAGCATTTT. Protein: CASSPLGSSAFPQHF. The chain uses TRBV6-6 and TRBJ1-5; D is uncertain. Per germline, CDR1 MNHNY and CDR2 SVGAGI (reference sequence). CDR3 length equals 15 residues. V was clipped by 6 bases and J by 10 bases, with 22 bases between them.